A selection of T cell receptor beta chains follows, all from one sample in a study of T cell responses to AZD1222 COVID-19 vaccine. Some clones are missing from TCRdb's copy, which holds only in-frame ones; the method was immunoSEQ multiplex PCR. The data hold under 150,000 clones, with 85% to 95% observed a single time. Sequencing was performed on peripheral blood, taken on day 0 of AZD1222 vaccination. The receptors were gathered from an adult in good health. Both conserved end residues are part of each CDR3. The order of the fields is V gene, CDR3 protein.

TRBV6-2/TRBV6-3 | CASSPLTAGGLEETQYF
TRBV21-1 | CASSKGGQGTNYGYTF
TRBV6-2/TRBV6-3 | CASSYPRLTVIYEQYF
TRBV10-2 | CASLGGENGYTF
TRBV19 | CATTGEGDSYEQYF
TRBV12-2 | CARGQGSQDTQYF
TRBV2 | CASIKGSPDTQYF
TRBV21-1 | CASSKSDRGLNTEAFF
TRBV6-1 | CASSEADPGVAYGYTF
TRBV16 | CASSQSNSNQPQHF
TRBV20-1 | CSAIEQGGPYSNQPQHF
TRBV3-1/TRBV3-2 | CASSPSTRSPLHF
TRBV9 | CASSVVGSGGGNEQFF
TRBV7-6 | CASRDNYGYTF
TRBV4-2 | CASSQPGLENIQYF
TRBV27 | CASSLHLGQGVKLFF
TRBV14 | CASSQAGASGSPLHF
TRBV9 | CASSSELAGAYEQYF
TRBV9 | CASSPRDRVYEQYF
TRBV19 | CASSMFLGSGANVLTF
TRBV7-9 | CATRARQGAIDGYTF
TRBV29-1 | CSVGSGLDGYTF
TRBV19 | CASINGGRGVYGYTF
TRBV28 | CASKNRGYNGYTF
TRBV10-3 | CAIRKGRADNEKLFF
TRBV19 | CASTLGTSVDTGELFF
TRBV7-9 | CASSFSGTTTGELFF
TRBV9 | CASSPSDRTSSYEQYF
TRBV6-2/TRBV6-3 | CASSQPSIYEQYF
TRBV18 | CASSSGTGVVYEQFF
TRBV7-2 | CASSVSIDRGRGYGYTF
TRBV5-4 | CASSGAGTKGNSPLHF
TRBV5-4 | CASSSPPGRETQYF
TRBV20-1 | CSARGYEKLFF
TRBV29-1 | CSAWGLSSGNTIYF
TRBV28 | CASSFRVVSGYNEQFF
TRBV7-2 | CASSLTRQGGQPQHF
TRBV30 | CAWTVNYGYTF
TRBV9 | CASSVEAPGVAGGTDTQYF
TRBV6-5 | CASSYSDRRNQPQHF
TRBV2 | CASRSRTDYSNQPQHF
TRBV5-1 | CASSERTSGATGTGELFF
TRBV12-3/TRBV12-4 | CASSLHAEAFF
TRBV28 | CASTRTGLDSPLHF
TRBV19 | CASSIQSVSPNSPLHF
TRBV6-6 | CASSHNRDSPPYGYTF
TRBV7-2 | CASSPQAANSPLHF
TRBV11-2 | CASSPRSSGNTIYF
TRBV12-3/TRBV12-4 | CASSLGAETEAFF
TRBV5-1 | CASSPRRTRGGEQYF
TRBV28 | CASSGSADSGNTIYF
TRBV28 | CASTQGQGRDYGYTF
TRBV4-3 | CASSQGAGRKSTEAFF
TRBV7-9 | CASRPIGTSGSYNEQFF
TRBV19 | CASSAQVTEAFF